The text below deals with one T cell receptor beta chain. The data originate from a study of shared clonotypes between healthy human individuals. None of the donors, who were healthy HIV-negative adults, had recently had acute infections or vaccinations. TCRdb's copy holds only in-frame clones and misses some; the assay was immunoSEQ multiplex PCR. The table has about 510,000 clones, 90% to 96% seen once; the top ten hold approximately 0.062%. Sequenced sample: naive CD4+ T cells sorted from blood. Described subset: CD45RA+ positively selected. The clonotype originates from a young woman in good health.

CDR3 coding DNA: TGTGCCAGCAGTTTAACACAGCCACTACTCTATGGCTACACCTTC. This codes for CASSLTQPLLYGYTF. V is TRBV28 and J is TRBJ1-2; D gene unclear. CDR1 is MDHEN, CDR2 SYDVKM, per germline. The CDR3 has 15 residues. V lost 2 bases and J lost 4, with 14 bases in between.